This entry lists 32 T cell receptor beta chains sequenced from one sample in a study of blood T cell repertoires in COVID-19 (dated by TCRdb to 2020 to 2022). Libraries were built with the immunoSEQ multiplex PCR assay. The immuneACCESS repertoire file appears here via TCRdb, limited to in-frame rearrangements. These files lack a portion of the clones; in checked studies, under half of the deficit traces to unresolved V genes, and the cause of the others is not known. The sample table shows more than 250,000 clones, and around 90% are seen once. Of the sample, roughly 6% is held by the ten largest clones. The source material was peripheral blood. The receptor source for this set is a woman aged 45-59 years with COVID-19, enrolled during active disease.

This clone was counted only a few times. This chain connects TRBV13 to TRBJ2-7; weak D call: TRBD1 (6 bases). CDR3 length: 16 amino acids. Trimming cost V 5 bases and J 2 bases, with 19 bases left between them. Germline V CDR1 and CDR2: PRHDT, FYEKMQ (reference sequence). CDR3 residues: CASSAQDSVEPYEQYF. In nucleotides, the CDR3 is TGTGCCAGCAGCGCGCAGGACAGCGTGGAACCCTACGAGCAGTACTTC.

This chain connects TRBV5-8 to TRBJ2-2; no reliable D call. The V and J ends lost 4 bases and 2 bases respectively, with 9 bases between them. The CDR3 is 14 amino acids. The germline CDR1 and CDR2 sequences are SGHTS and YDEGEE. CDR3 sequence (DNA): TGTGCCAGCAGCCTACTATATAACACCGGGGAGCTGTTTTTT. Translated: CASSLLYNTGELFF.

The V and J genes are TRBV15 and TRBJ2-5, with D possibly TRBD2 on 5 matching bases. The V and J ends lost 0 bases and 0 bases respectively, with 17 bases between them. CDR1 and CDR2 from the germline V gene are LNHNV and YYDKDF (reference sequence). CDR3 length: 18 amino acids. DNA for the CDR3: TGTGCCACCAGCAGAGATCAATTTGGGAGCTCGTACCAAGAGACCCAGTACTTC. It encodes CATSRDQFGSSYQETQYF.

This rearrangement joins TRBV27 to TRBJ2-7; TRBD1 is a possible D gene (6 bases). The CDR3 extends over 20 amino acids. V was cut by 5 bases and J by 2 bases, with 31 bases left in between. Germline lookup yields CDR1 MNHEY and CDR2 SMNVEV (reference sequence). The CDR3 bases are TGTGCCAGCAGTGGGGGATCCCGAAAGAGGACAGAGGAATGGACCTACGAGCAGTACTTC. Translated, it gives CASSGGSRKRTEEWTYEQYF.

The V gene is TRBV7-8, the J gene TRBJ2-7; 8 bases are a match to TRBD1. V dropped 5 bases and J dropped 2; count of bases not matched to a gene: 5. The CDR3 extends over 14 amino acids. Germline V lookup: CDR1 SGHVS, CDR2 FQNEAQ. Written as DNA, the CDR3 is TGTGCCAGCAGCCCCGGACAGGGTCCCTACGAGCAGTACTTC. The encoded protein is CASSPGQGPYEQYF.

V and J are TRBV5-1 and TRBJ2-5; TRBD2 matches 12 bases. There are 17 residues in the CDR3. Germline CDR1 reads SGHRS; CDR2 reads YFSETQ. Trimming removed 0 bases from V and 5 bases from J; junction bases left unmatched: 8. In DNA, the CDR3 is TGCGCCAGCAGCTTGGCTCTAGCGGGAGGGGGGGCCGAGACCCAGTACTTC. Protein: CASSLALAGGGAETQYF.

The count of this clone is one. The rearrangement links TRBV24-1 to TRBJ2-5; 8 positions match TRBD1. Trimming removed 6 bases from V and 4 bases from J; junction bases left unmatched: 6. CDR1 is KGHDR and CDR2 is SFDVKD in the germline V gene. The CDR3 totals 14 residues. The CDR3 spells CATSPGTGRETQYF. The CDR3 nucleotides read TGTGCCACCAGTCCAGGGACAGGTCGAGAGACCCAGTACTTC.

The sample holds a few counts of this clone. The chain has TRBV5-1 and TRBJ1-6, with 9 bases lining up with TRBD1. The CDR3 has 18 residues. Unmatched junction bases numbered 9, after V lost 4 bases and J lost 1 base. Germline CDR1 SGHRS, CDR2 YFSETQ. CDR3 nucleotide sequence: TGCGCCAGCAGCCCACATACAGGGGGCACGTCCTATAATTCACCCCTCCACTTT. This translates into CASSPHTGGTSYNSPLHF.

The chain links TRBV11-3 to TRBJ2-7; maybe TRBD1 (6 bases). CDR1 is SGHNT, CDR2 YENEEA, per germline. V dropped 5 bases and J dropped 9 bases, with 17 bases sitting between them. The CDR3 is made up of 13 amino acids. DNA of the CDR3: TGTGCCAGCAGCGCAACAGGGAACCGCGGGCAGTACTTC. The encoded protein is CASSATGNRGQYF.

This sequence joins TRBV3-1 (or the pseudogene TRBV3-2) and TRBJ1-1; no firm D call. This CDR3 region has 17 residues. V was pared by 0 bases and J by 4 bases, with 18 bases between. Germline loops: CDR1 LGHDT, CDR2 YNNKEL (reference sequence). The CDR3 spells CASSQDFPGRAGTEAFF. The CDR3 region has the DNA TGTGCCAGCAGCCAAGACTTCCCGGGCCGGGCGGGCACTGAAGCTTTCTTT.

The chain carries TRBV5-4 and TRBJ2-5; 9 bases are shared with TRBD2. V trimming: 4 bases; J trimming: 2 bases; junction bases outside the gene matches: 6. The CDR3 consists of 15 residues. CDR1 SGHNT and CDR2 YYREEE come from the germline V gene (reference sequence). The CDR3 DNA is TGTGCCAGCAGCACCCGACTAGCGGAACAAGAGACCCAGTACTTC. Translated, it gives CASSTRLAEQETQYF.

The V gene is TRBV7-2, the J gene TRBJ2-3; 14 positions match TRBD2. This CDR3 is built from 16 residues. Germline values: CDR1 SGHTA, CDR2 FQGNSA. V lost 3 bases, J lost 4 bases, and 3 bases stayed unmatched. This chain's CDR3 is CASSLGLAGAPDTQYF. The CDR3 bases are TGTGCCAGCAGCTTGGGACTAGCGGGAGCCCCAGATACGCAGTATTTT.

This clone was recorded only once. The chain carries TRBV25-1 and TRBJ1-2; TRBD1 might be the D (6 bases). Germline CDR1 MGHDK, CDR2 SYGVNS. Trimming cost V 2 bases and J 1 base, with 14 bases left between them. The CDR3 runs 16 residues. In nucleotides, the CDR3 is TGTGCCAGCAGTGAAATGGACAGAAAATATAACTATGGCTACACCTTC. Encoded protein: CASSEMDRKYNYGYTF.

V is TRBV6-5 and J is TRBJ1-1; D may be TRBD1 (5 bases). The germline gives CDR1 MNHEY, CDR2 SVGAGI. CDR3 length: 14 amino acids. Trimming took off 5 bases at V and 0 bases at J, with 10 bases between the two ends. The DNA for the CDR3 is TGTGCCAGCAGTAGTGGACATCTGAACACTGAAGCTTTCTTT. Translating gives CASSSGHLNTEAFF.

V is TRBV7-6 and J is TRBJ1-2, with TRBD1 as a possible D gene (5 bases). Germline V gives CDR1 SGHVS, CDR2 FNYEAQ. Deletions cut 0 bases from V and 9 bases from J, with 8 bases between. The CDR3 runs to 12 residues. The CDR3 reads CASSLAGGSYTF. In DNA form, the CDR3 reads TGTGCCAGCAGCTTAGCCGGGGGGAGCTACACCTTC.

V is TRBV4-3 and J is TRBJ2-4; a weak D match, TRBD1 (6 bases). Trimming shortened V by 0 bases and J by 8 bases, and 23 bases separated the two germline ends. From germline, CDR1 is LGHNA and CDR2 YSLEER. This CDR3 is 18 amino acids long. Written as DNA, the CDR3 is TGCGCCAGCAGCCAAGACCTCCAGGACGGCAGGGGTTTGGACATTCAGTACTTC. It yields the protein CASSQDLQDGRGLDIQYF.

The V gene is TRBV20-1, the J gene TRBJ2-1; 10 bases agree with TRBD2. J gave up 8 bases and V 3 bases, and 7 bases lay outside the gene matches. The CDR3 sequence is 14 residues long. Germline V lookup: CDR1 DFQATT, CDR2 SNEGSKA (reference sequence). The CDR3 protein is CSASSGRSPYEQFF. CDR3 nucleotide sequence: TGCAGTGCTAGTAGCGGGAGGAGCCCCTATGAGCAGTTCTTC.

The CDR3 loop reads CASRPGTSGRFEQYF. The CDR3, as DNA: TGTGCCAGCAGACCCGGGACTAGCGGGAGGTTCGAGCAGTACTTC. This sequence joins TRBV6-5 and TRBJ2-7, with TRBD2 matching 15 bases. V dropped 6 bases and J dropped 6; count of bases not matched to a gene: 6. Germline V gene data show CDR1 as MNHEY and CDR2 as SVGAGI. The CDR3 has 15 amino acids.

The chain recombines TRBV7-9 with TRBJ2-2; D not resolved. Trimming stripped 0 bases from V and 7 bases from J, with 3 bases between. The CDR3 totals 12 residues. CDR1 and CDR2 (germline): SEHNR, FQNEAQ (reference sequence). The CDR3 bases are TGTGCCAGCAGCTTAGCGAGCGGGGAGCTGTTTTTT. This codes for CASSLASGELFF.

V usage is TRBV5-1 and J usage is TRBJ2-7; maybe TRBD1 (6 bases). Trimming shortened V by 1 base and J by 4 bases, and 15 bases separated the two germline ends. Germline V CDR1 and CDR2: SGHRS, YFSETQ. This CDR3 region has 15 residues. The chain's CDR3 is CASSLWAGEVYEQYF. CDR3 bases: TGCGCCAGCAGCTTGTGGGCAGGGGAAGTGTACGAGCAGTACTTC. The full variable domain, rest sourced from reference TRBV5-1 and TRBJ2-7, is KAGVTQTPRYLIKTRGQQVTLSCSPISGHRSVSWYQQTPGQGLQFLFEYFSETQRNKGNFPGRFSGRQFSNSRSEMNVSTLELGDSALYLCASSLWAGEVYEQYFGPGTRLTVT.

The V gene is TRBV6-5, the J gene TRBJ2-2, with D possibly being TRBD1 (5 bases). CDR3 length equals 15 residues. The germline V gene encodes CDR1 MNHEY and CDR2 SVGAGI. V was clipped by 7 bases and J by 3 bases, with 15 bases between them. CDR3 in DNA: TGTGCCAGCAACGAATTCAGGGTTGACACCGGGGAGCTGTTTTTT. Translated, it gives CASNEFRVDTGELFF.

The V gene is TRBV5-1, the J gene TRBJ2-6, with D possibly matching TRBD1 (5 bases). This CDR3 is built from 19 residues. Trimming stripped 5 bases from V and 1 base from J, with 22 bases between. Germline V gene sequence: CDR1 SGHRS, CDR2 YFSETQ. The CDR3 nucleotides read TGCGCCAGCAGTCGACAGCCCGCAGGAACGAGGTCTGGGGCCAACGTCCTGACTTTC. It translates to CASSRQPAGTRSGANVLTF.

The chain employs TRBV10-1 and TRBJ1-3; weak D call: TRBD1 (6 bases). V lost 3 bases to trimming and J lost 0 bases, with 12 bases between them. This CDR3 region has 16 residues. Germline CDR1 reads WNHNN; CDR2 reads SYGVQD (reference sequence). In DNA form, the CDR3 reads TGCGCCAGCAGTGACCCCACCAGGGGCTCTGGAAACACCATATATTTT. Amino acids: CASSDPTRGSGNTIYF.

Here the CDR3 reads CSARVAGGQFF. For the CDR3, the DNA is TGCAGTGCTAGAGTGGCGGGAGGGCAGTTCTTC. The chain carries TRBV20-1 and TRBJ2-1; TRBD2 matches at 8 bases. The CDR3 contains 11 residues. V was pared by 1 base and J by 12 bases, with 2 bases of the junction left unmatched. The germline CDR1 and CDR2 sequences are DFQATT and SNEGSKA (reference sequence).

The V gene is TRBV6-5, the J gene TRBJ1-1; the match to TRBD1 covers 7 bases. Germline V gene data show CDR1 as MNHEY and CDR2 as SVGAGI. Trimming cost V 6 bases and J 5 bases; bases outside gene matches: 6. The CDR3 runs to 13 residues. The CDR3 protein is CASRPGGLTEAFF. In DNA form, the CDR3 reads TGTGCCAGCAGACCAGGGGGTCTGACTGAAGCTTTCTTT.

V usage is TRBV6-2 or TRBV6-3 and J usage is TRBJ2-7; 8 bases map to TRBD2. Looked up from germline, CDR1 is MNHEY and CDR2 is SVGEGT. Unmatched junction bases numbered 15, after V lost 2 bases and J lost 3 bases. The CDR3 has 18 amino acids. Written as DNA, the CDR3 is TGTGCCAGCAGTTACCAGACCGGGACTAGAATCGGTCGCTACGAGCAGTACTTC. Its translation: CASSYQTGTRIGRYEQYF.

The rearrangement joins TRBV4-2 to TRBJ2-7, with 10 bases lining up with TRBD1. J lost 3 bases, V lost 4 bases, and 9 bases had no gene match. Germline loops: CDR1 LGHNA, CDR2 YNFKEQ. The CDR3 is 16 residues long. The CDR3 sequence is CASSRRQGAVNYEQYF. The CDR3 DNA sequence: TGTGCCAGCAGCCGACGACAGGGGGCTGTTAACTACGAGCAGTACTTC.

The genes are TRBV27 and TRBJ1-1; the D gene is possibly TRBD1 (6 bases). CDR3 length: 15 residues. The germline V and J ends were trimmed by 3 bases and 0 bases, with 11 bases remaining between them. The germline gives CDR1 MNHEY, CDR2 SMNVEV (reference sequence). CDR3 protein: CASSFGQTMNTEAFF. The CDR3 bases are TGTGCCAGCAGTTTTGGACAGACGATGAACACTGAAGCTTTCTTT.

This rearrangement joins TRBV5-1 to TRBJ1-2, with D unclear. Germline loops: CDR1 SGHRS, CDR2 YFSETQ. The V and J ends lost 0 bases and 0 bases respectively, with 12 bases between them. There are 16 residues in the CDR3. The DNA for the CDR3 is TGCGCCAGCAGCTTGGCCGGGGTCCTCCCTAACTATGGCTACACCTTC. Amino acid sequence: CASSLAGVLPNYGYTF.

The chain carries TRBV5-1 and TRBJ2-3; 9 bases line up with TRBD2. V was clipped by 6 bases and J by 5 bases; unmatched bases: 7. The CDR3 has 14 residues. The germline V gene encodes CDR1 SGHRS and CDR2 YFSETQ. CDR3 sequence (DNA): TGCGCCAGCACCATAGCGGGAGCAGTAGATACGCAGTATTTT. Its translation is CASTIAGAVDTQYF.

This clone was seen only once. The chain couples TRBV18 to TRBJ1-1; D not certain. The ends were cut back, 3 bases at V and 1 base at J, with 9 bases in the middle. CDR1 is KGHSH, CDR2 LQKENI, per germline. The CDR3 sequence is 14 residues long. The CDR3 reads CASSPTVPNTEAFF. In DNA form, the CDR3 reads TGTGCCAGCTCACCCACGGTCCCGAACACTGAAGCTTTCTTT.

Here the CDR3 reads CAWNPGQQNTEAFF. The CDR3 DNA reads TGTGCCTGGAATCCGGGACAACAGAACACTGAAGCTTTCTTT. This sequence joins TRBV30 and TRBJ1-1; maybe TRBD1 (6 bases). The germline gives CDR1 GTSNPN, CDR2 SVGIG (reference sequence). V was pared by 4 bases and J by 1 base, with 13 bases between. This CDR3 contains 14 residues. The full variable domain, completed using reference TRBV30 and TRBJ1-1, is SQTIHQWPATLVQPVGSPLSLECTVEGTSNPNLYWYRQAAGRGLQLLFYSVGIGQISSEVPQNLSASRPQDRQFILSSKKLLLSDSGFYLCAWNPGQQNTEAFFGQGTRLTVV.